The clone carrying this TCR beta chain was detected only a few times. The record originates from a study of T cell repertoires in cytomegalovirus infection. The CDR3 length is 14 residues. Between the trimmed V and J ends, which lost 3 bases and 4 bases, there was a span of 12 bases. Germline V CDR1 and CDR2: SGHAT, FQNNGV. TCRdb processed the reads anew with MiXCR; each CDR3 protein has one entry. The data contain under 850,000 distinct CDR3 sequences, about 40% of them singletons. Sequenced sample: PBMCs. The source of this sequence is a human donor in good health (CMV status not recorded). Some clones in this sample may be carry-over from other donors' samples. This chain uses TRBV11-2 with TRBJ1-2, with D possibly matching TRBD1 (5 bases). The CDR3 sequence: CASSFRPGLYGYTF. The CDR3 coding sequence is TGTGCCAGCAGCTTCCGCCCAGGGCTCTATGGCTACACCTTC.